Shown below are 3 T cell receptor beta chains from a single sample sequenced in a study of identical twins. From the 5' RACE reads, TCRdb called clonotypes with MiXCR, one entry per CDR3 protein. Of a few hundred thousand distinct CDR3 sequences listed, about 8% were seen once; the top ten hold around 3%. This same sample was also part of a study on yellow fever vaccine responses in identical twins.

Input material: CD8+ T cells sorted from blood. The receptors here all came from a woman between 18 and 29 years old in good health.

The chain uses TRBV20-1 and TRBJ2-1, with 10 positions matching TRBD2. The CDR3 is 15 residues long. With V trimmed by 0 bases and J by 3 bases, 2 bases remained unmatched. The germline CDR1 and CDR2 sequences are DFQATT and SNEGSKA (reference sequence). In nucleotides, the CDR3 is TGCAGTGCTAGAGATGGGACTAGCGTCTACAATGAGCAGTTCTTC. It specifies CSARDGTSVYNEQFF.

This clonotype was seen at least ten times. V and J are TRBV29-1 and TRBJ2-7; the match to TRBD2 covers 10 bases. The germline V gene has CDR1 SQVTM and CDR2 ANQGSEA. This CDR3 is built from 13 residues. V trimming: 3 bases; J trimming: 4 bases; junction bases outside the gene matches: 3. The CDR3, as DNA: TGCAGCGTTGAGGTAGCGGGGGGATACGAGCAGTACTTC. Translated, it gives CSVEVAGGYEQYF.

V is TRBV4-3 and J is TRBJ2-3; 12 bases match TRBD2. Germline lookup yields CDR1 LGHNA and CDR2 YSLEER. With V trimmed by 3 bases and J by 3 bases, 4 bases remained unmatched. The CDR3 spans 16 residues. This CDR3 reads CASSQLAGGFTDTQYF. CDR3 nucleotide sequence: TGCGCCAGCAGCCAGCTAGCGGGAGGGTTTACAGATACGCAGTATTTT.